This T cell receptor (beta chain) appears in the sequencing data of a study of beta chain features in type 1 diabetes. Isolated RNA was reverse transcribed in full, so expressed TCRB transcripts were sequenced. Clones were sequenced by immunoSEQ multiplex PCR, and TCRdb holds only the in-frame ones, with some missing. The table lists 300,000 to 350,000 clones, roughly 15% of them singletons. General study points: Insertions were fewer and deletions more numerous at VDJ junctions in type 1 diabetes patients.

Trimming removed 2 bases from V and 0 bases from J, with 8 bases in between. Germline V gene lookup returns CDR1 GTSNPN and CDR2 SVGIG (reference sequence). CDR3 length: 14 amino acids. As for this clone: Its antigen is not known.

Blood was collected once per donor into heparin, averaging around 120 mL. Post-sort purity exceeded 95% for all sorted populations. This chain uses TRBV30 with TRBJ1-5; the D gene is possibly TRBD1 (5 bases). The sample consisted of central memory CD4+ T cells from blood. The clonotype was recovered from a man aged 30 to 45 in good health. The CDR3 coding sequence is TGTGCCTGGAGTATCAGGGCTAGCAATCAGCCCCAGCATTTT. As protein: CAWSIRASNQPQHF.